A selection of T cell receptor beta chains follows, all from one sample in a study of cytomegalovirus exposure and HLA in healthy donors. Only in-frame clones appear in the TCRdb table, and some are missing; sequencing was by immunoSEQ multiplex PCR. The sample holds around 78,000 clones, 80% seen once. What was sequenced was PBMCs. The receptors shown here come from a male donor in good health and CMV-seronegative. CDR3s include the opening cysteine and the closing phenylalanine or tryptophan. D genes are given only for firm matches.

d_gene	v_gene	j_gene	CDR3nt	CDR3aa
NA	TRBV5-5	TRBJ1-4	TGTGCCAGCAGCTTGGACAGCTATAATGAAAAACTGTTTTTT	CASSLDSYNEKLFF
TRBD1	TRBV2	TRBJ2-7	TGTGCCAGCAGTCCCGGGACAGGGACATACGAGCAGTACTTC	CASSPGTGTYEQYF
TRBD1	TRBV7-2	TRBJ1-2	TGTGCCAGCAGCCTAGGACAGGGGAACTATGGCTACACCTTC	CASSLGQGNYGYTF
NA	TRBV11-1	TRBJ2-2	TGCGGGCGGGGGCCCAACACCGGGGAGCTGTTTTTT	CGRGPNTGELFF
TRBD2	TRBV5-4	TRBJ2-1	TGTGCCAGCAGCATTACTAGCGGGAGGGGAAATGAGCAGTTCTTC	CASSITSGRGNEQFF
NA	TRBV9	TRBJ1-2	TGTGCCAGCTCCCCTGTAGGGAGGAACTACTATGGCTACACCTTC	CASSPVGRNYYGYTF
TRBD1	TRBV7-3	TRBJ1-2	TGTGCCAGCAGCTTAAACGGGGGACAGGGCTATGGCTACACCTTC	CASSLNGGQGYGYTF
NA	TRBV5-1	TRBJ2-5	TGCGCCAGCAGCTTTCGGGGACAGCGGGAGGAGACCCAGTACTTC	CASSFRGQREETQYF
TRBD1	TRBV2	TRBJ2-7	TGTGCCAGCAGCCAGGGGGCCTACGAGCAGTACTTC	CASSQGAYEQYF
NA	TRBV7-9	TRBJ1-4	TGTGCCAGCAGCCCCTCGGGGGTAAATAATGAAAAACTGTTCTTT	CASSPSGVNNEKLFF
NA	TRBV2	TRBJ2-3	TGTGCCAGCAGTGAGGGGAGCGACAGGGATACGCAGTATTTT	CASSEGSDRDTQYF
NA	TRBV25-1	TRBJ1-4	TGTGCCAGCAGTGAACTCTCAGGCCTTAATGAAAAACTGTTTTTT	CASSELSGLNEKLFF
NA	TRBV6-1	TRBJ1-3	TGTGCCAGCAGTGGACAGCGATTACTAAACACCATATATTTT	CASSGQRLLNTIYF
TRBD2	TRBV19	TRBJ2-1	TGTGCCAGTAGTATAGCGCATAGCGGGGGATACAATGAGCAGTTCTTC	CASSIAHSGGYNEQFF
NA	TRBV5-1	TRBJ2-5	TGCGCCAGCAGCTTGGCCTCCTTCCAAGAGACCCAGTACTTC	CASSLASFQETQYF
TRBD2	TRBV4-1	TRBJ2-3	TGCGCCAGCAGCCAAGTTCCTCTGGCGGGGGGGGCCACAGATACGCAGTATTTT	CASSQVPLAGGATDTQYF
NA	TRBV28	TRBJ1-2	TGTGCCAGCAGTTTAGAGGTGGGGAGAGGCTACACCTTC	CASSLEVGRGYTF